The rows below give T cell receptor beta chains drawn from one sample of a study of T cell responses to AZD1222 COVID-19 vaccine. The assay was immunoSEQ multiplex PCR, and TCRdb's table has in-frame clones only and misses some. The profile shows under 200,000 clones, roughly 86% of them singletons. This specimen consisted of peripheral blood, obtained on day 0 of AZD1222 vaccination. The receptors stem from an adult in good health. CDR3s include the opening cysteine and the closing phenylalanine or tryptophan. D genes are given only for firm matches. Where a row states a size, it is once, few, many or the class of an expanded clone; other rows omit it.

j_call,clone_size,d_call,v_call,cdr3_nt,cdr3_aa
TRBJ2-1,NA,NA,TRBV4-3,TGCGCCAGCAGCCAAGTGGGCGGGGGCCCTCGCTACAATGAGCAGTTCTTC,CASSQVGGGPRYNEQFF
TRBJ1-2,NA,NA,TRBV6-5,TGTGCCAGCAGTAGTTTAAACTATGGCTACACCTTC,CASSSLNYGYTF
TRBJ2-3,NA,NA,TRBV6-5,TGTGCCAGCAGGGACAGCAGCACAGATACGCAGTATTTT,CASRDSSTDTQYF
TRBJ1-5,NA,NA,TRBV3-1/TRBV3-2,TGTGCCAGCAGCACTAACGGGGATAGTCAGCCCCAGCATTTT,CASSTNGDSQPQHF
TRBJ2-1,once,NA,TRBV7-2,TGTGCCAGCAGCTTTTCCGGACAGAGGGCAAATGAGCAGTTCTTC,CASSFSGQRANEQFF
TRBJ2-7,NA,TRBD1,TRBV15,TGTGCCACCAGCAGAGGAACTGGACAGGAGGCCTACGAGCAGTACTTC,CATSRGTGQEAYEQYF
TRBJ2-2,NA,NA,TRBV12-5,TGTGCTAGTGGTCTGCCCAGGGGGGAGCTGTTTTTT,CASGLPRGELFF
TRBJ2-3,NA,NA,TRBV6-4,TGTGCCAGCAGTGACTCTCAAGGTTCTAGCACAGATACGCAGTATTTT,CASSDSQGSSTDTQYF
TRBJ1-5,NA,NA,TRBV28,TGTGCCAGCAGGGGTCCCAATCAGCCCCAGCATTTT,CASRGPNQPQHF
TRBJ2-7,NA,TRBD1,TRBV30,TGTGCCTGGAGTGAAACGGGGACAGGGGGCCACGAGCAGTACTTC,CAWSETGTGGHEQYF
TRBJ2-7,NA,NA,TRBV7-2,TGTGCCAGCAGCTTAGCCGAAGGGTACGAGCAGTACTTC,CASSLAEGYEQYF
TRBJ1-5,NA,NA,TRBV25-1,TGTGCCAGCAGTGATCGGGGGAATCAGCCCCAGCATTTT,CASSDRGNQPQHF
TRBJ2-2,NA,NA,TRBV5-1,TGCGCCAGCAGCTGGACGGGTGCCGGGGGAGGCACCGGGGAGCTGTTTTTT,CASSWTGAGGGTGELFF
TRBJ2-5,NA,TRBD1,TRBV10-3,TGTGCCATCACCGACAGGGGGAAAGAGACCCAGTACTTC,CAITDRGKETQYF